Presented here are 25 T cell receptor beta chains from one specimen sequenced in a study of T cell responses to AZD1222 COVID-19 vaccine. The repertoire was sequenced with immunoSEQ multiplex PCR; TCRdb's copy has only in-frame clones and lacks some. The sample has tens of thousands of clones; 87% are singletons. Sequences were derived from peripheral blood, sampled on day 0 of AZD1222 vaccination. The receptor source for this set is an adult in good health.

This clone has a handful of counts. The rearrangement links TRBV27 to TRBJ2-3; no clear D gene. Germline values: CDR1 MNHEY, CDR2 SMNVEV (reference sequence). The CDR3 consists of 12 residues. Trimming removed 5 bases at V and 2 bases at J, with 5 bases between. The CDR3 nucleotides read TGTGCCAGCAGTACCCTCACAGATACGCAGTATTTT. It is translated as CASSTLTDTQYF.

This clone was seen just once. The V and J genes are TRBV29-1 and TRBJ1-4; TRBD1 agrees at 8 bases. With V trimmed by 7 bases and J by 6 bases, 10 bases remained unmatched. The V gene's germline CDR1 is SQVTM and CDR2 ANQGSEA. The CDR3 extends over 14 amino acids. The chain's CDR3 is CSGAAGQGYEKLFF. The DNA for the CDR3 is TGCAGCGGGGCAGCAGGACAGGGCTATGAAAAACTGTTTTTT.

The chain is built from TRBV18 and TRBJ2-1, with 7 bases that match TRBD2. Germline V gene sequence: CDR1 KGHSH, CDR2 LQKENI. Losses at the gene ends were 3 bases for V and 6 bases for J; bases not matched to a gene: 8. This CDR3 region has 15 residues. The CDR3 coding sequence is TGTGCCAGCTCACCTCTTTCGGGAGGAAGCAATGAGCAGTTCTTC. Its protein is CASSPLSGGSNEQFF.

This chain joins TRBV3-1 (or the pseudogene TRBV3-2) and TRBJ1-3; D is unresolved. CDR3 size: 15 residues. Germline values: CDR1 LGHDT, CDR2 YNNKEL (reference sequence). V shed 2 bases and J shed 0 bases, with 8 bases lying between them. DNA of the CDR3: TGTGCCAGCAGCCAAACAGCGCTCTCTGGAAACACCATATATTTT. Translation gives CASSQTALSGNTIYF.

The CDR3 coding sequence is TGTGCCAGCAGTCGAGGGACGGCGAACACCGGGGAGCTGTTTTTT. It yields the protein CASSRGTANTGELFF. This chain uses TRBV6-2 or TRBV6-3 with TRBJ2-2; the D gene could be TRBD1 or TRBD2 (5 bases each). CDR1 and CDR2 (germline): MNHEY, SVGEGT. The length of the CDR3 is 15 residues. V was shortened by 5 bases and J by 0 bases, with 10 bases between the two germline ends.

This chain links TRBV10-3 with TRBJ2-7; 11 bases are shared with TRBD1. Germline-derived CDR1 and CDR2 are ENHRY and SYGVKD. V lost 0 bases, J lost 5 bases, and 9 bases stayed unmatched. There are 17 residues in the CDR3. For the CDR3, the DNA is TGTGCCATCAGTGAGTCGTGGGACAGGGGGGGATTAAACGAGCAGTACTTC. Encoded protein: CAISESWDRGGLNEQYF.

The CDR3 DNA reads TGTGCCAGCTGTTCTGAGCGTGGCACAGATACGCAGTATTTT. Translation: CASCSERGTDTQYF. The chain employs TRBV6-5 and TRBJ2-3; no definite D call. Germline V gene lookup returns CDR1 MNHEY and CDR2 SVGAGI. The CDR3 runs 14 residues. V lost 8 bases, J lost 1 base, and 13 bases lay in between.

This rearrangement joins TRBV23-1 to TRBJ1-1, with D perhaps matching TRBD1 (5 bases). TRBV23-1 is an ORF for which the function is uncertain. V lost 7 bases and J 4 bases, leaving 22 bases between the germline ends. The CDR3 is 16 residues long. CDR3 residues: CASNLNKNRLGTEAFF. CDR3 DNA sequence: TGCGCCAGCAACCTAAATAAAAACAGGTTGGGCACTGAAGCTTTCTTT.

The DNA for the CDR3 is TGCGCCAGCAGCCAAGCGACAGGCCGGTACGAGCAGTACTTC. Residues: CASSQATGRYEQYF. This rearrangement joins TRBV4-3 to TRBJ2-7; a possible D gene is TRBD1 (6 bases). Per germline, CDR1 LGHNA and CDR2 YSLEER. Trimming took 1 base from V and 4 from J, leaving 11 bases between them. The CDR3 extends over 14 amino acids.

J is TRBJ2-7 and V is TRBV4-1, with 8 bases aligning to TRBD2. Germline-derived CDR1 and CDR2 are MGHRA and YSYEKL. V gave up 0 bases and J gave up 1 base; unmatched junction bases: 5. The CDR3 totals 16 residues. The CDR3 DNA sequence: TGCGCCAGCAGCCAAGAAGGAGCGGGAGTTTCCTACGAGCAGTACTTC. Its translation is CASSQEGAGVSYEQYF.

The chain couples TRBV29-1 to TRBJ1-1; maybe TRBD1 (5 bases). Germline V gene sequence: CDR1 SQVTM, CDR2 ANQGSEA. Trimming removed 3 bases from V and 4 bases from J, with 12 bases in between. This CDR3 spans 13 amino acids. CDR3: CSVDGQGGTEAFF. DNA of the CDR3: TGCAGCGTTGATGGGCAGGGAGGCACTGAAGCTTTCTTT.

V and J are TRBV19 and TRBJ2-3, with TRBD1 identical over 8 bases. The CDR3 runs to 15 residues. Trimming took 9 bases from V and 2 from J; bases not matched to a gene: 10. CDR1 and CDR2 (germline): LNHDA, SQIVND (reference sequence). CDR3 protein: CASRRDRGPTDTQYF. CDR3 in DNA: TGTGCCAGCCGCCGAGACAGGGGCCCCACAGATACGCAGTATTTT.

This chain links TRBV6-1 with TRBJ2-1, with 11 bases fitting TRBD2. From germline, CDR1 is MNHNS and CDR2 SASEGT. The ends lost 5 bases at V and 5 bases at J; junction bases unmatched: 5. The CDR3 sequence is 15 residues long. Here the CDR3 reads CASSTGTSGNNEQFF. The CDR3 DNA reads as TGTGCCAGCAGTACCGGGACTAGCGGAAACAATGAGCAGTTCTTC.

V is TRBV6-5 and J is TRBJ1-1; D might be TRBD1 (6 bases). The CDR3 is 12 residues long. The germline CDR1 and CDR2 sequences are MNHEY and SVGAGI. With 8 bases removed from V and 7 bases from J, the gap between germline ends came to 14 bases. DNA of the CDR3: TGTGCCAGCCCGGACAGAGTCGATGAAGCTTTCTTT. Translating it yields CASPDRVDEAFF.

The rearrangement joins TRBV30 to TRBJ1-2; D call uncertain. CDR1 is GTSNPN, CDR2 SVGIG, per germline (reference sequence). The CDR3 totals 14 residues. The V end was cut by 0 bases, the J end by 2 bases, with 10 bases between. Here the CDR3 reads CAWSVLPLNYGYTF. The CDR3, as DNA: TGTGCCTGGAGTGTACTACCCCTGAACTATGGCTACACCTTC.

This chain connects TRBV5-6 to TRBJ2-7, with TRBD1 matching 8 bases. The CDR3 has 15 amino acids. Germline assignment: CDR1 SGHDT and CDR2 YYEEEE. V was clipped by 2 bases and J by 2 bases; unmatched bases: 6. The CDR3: CASSFKGQVPYEQYF. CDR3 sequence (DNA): TGTGCCAGCAGCTTTAAGGGACAGGTTCCCTACGAGCAGTACTTC.

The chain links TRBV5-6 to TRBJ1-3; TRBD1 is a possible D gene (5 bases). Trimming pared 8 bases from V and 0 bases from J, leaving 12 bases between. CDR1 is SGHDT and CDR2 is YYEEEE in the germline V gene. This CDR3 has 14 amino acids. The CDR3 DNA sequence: TGTGCCAGTGAACAGGAAAACTCTGGAAACACCATATATTTT. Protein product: CASEQENSGNTIYF.

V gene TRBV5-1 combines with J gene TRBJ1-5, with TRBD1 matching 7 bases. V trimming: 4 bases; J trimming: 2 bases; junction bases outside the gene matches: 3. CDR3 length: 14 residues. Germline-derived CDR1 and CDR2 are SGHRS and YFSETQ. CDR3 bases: TGCGCCAGCAGCCAGGGGGATGGCAATCAGCCCCAGCATTTT. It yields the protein CASSQGDGNQPQHF.

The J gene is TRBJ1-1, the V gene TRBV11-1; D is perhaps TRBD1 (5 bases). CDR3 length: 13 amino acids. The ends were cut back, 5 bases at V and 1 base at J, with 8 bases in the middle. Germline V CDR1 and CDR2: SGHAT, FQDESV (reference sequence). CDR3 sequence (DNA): TGTGCCAGCAGCCTGGGGGGGAACACTGAAGCTTTCTTT. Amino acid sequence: CASSLGGNTEAFF.

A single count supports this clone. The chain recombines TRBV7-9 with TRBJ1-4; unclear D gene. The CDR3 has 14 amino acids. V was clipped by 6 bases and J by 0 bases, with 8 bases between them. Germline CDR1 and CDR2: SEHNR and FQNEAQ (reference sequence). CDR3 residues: CASRSRATNEKLFF. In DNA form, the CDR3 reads TGTGCCAGCAGGAGCAGAGCAACTAATGAAAAACTGTTTTTT.

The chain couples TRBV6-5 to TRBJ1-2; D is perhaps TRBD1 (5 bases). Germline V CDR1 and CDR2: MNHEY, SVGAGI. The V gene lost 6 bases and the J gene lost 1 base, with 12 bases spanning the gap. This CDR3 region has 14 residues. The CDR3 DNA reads TGTGCCAGCAGGCTAGTTGACAGTAACTATGGCTACACCTTC. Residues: CASRLVDSNYGYTF.

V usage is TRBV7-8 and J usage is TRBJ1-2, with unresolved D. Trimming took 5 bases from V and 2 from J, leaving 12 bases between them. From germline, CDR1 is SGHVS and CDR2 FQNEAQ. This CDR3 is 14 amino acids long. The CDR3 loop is CASSRDRLNYGYTF. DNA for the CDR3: TGTGCCAGCAGCCGAGACCGACTCAACTATGGCTACACCTTC.

The DNA for the CDR3 is TGTGCCAGCAGCCTCCGGACAGGGGGCAATGAGCAGTTCTTC. As protein: CASSLRTGGNEQFF. The chain has TRBV11-3 and TRBJ2-1; 10 positions match TRBD1. The V gene end was trimmed by 5 bases and the J gene end by 6 bases; junction bases not matched to a gene: 4. Germline CDR1 and CDR2: SGHNT and YENEEA. The CDR3 contains 14 residues. The full variable domain, its missing parts supplied by reference TRBV11-3 and TRBJ2-1, is EAGVVQSPRYKIIEKKQPVAFWCNPISGHNTLYWYLQNLGQGPELLIRYENEEAVDDSQLPKDRFSAERLKGVDSTLKIQPAELGDSAVYLCASSLRTGGNEQFFGPGTRLTVL.

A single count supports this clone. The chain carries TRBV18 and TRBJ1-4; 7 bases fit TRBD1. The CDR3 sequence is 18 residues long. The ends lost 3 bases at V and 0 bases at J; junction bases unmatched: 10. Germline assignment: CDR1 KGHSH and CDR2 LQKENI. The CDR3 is CASSPQRDRSTTNEKLFF. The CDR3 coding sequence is TGTGCCAGCTCACCCCAGAGGGACAGATCGACAACTAATGAAAAACTGTTTTTT.

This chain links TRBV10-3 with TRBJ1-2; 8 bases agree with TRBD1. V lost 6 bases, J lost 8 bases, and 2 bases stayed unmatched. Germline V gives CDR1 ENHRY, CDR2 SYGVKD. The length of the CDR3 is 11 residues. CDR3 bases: TGTGCCATCAGGACAGGGGAGGGCTACACCTTC. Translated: CAIRTGEGYTF.